This TCR beta chain was identified during a study of PD-1 blockade in classical Hodgkin lymphoma. The study's findings and limits: Compared with baseline, CD4+ but not CD8+ TCR diversity had risen significantly by C4D1. Among the patients, those starting nivolumab under 1 year after ASCT were excluded. Newly diagnosed patients were said to have less baseline TCR diversity than healthy donors did. Partial responders and progressors had significantly lower baseline TCR diversity.

As for this clone: Antigen unknown.

All the patients suffered relapse after autologous stem cell transplantation, and brentuximab vedotin exposure differed. Germline CDR1 reads SEHNR; CDR2 reads FQNEAQ (reference sequence). This CDR3 has 16 amino acids. V was shortened by 4 bases and J by 0 bases, with 14 bases between the two germline ends. Only in-frame clones appear in the TCRdb table, and some are missing; sequencing was by immunoSEQ multiplex PCR. This table holds under 15,000 clones, roughly 84% found once. The rearrangement uses TRBV7-9 and TRBJ2-3; maybe TRBD2 (5 bases). The sequence was collected from a human donor with classical Hodgkin lymphoma. Source: peripheral blood mononuclear cells (PBMCs), taken at baseline. In nucleotides, the CDR3 is TGTGCCAGCAGCTCAACTAGAGACGCTAGCACAGATACGCAGTATTTT. The encoded protein is CASSSTRDASTDTQYF.